The present TCR beta chain was sequenced within a study of T cell responses to AZD1222 COVID-19 vaccine. General study points: Seropositive AZD1222 recipients at baseline numbered only five or six. The donors showed a predominance of white British ancestry and of females, with possible underestimation of clonal diversity.

V was cut by 4 bases and J by 0 bases, with 16 bases left in between. The CDR3 is made up of 16 amino acids. Germline values: CDR1 SGHTA, CDR2 FQGNSA. Remarks on this clone: The antigen remains unidentified.

Sequencing used immunoSEQ multiplex PCR; TCRdb keeps in-frame clones, though not all of them. The sample holds approximately 200,000 clones, approximately 89% seen once. This TCR came from an adult who received the AZD1222 COVID-19 vaccine. Here the sequenced sample was peripheral blood, taken 28 days after the second AZD1222 dose. The chain uses TRBV7-2 and TRBJ2-7; D perhaps matches TRBD1 (6 bases). The CDR3 reads CASSYRQARSSYEQYF. CDR3 DNA sequence: TGTGCCAGCAGCTATCGACAGGCTCGTAGCTCCTACGAGCAGTACTTC.